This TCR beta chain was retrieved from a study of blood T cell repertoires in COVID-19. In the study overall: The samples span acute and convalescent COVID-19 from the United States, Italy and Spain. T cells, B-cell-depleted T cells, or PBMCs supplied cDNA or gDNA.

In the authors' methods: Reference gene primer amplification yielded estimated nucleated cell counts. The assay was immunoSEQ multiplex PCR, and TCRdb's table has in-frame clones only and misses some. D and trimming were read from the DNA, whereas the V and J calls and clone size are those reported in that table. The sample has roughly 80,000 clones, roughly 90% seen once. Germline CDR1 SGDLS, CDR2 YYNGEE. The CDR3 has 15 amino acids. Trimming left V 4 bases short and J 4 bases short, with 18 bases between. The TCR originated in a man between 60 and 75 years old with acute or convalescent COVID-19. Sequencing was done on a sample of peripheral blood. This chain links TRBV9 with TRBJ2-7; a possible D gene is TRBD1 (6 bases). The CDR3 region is CASSPQGQGWYEQYF. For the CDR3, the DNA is TGTGCCAGCAGCCCCCAAGGGCAGGGGTGGTACGAGCAGTACTTC.